Included here is one T cell receptor beta chain sequence, with context. Its antigen is currently unknown. The junction departs from the called germline gene at one end, perhaps through a read error. Genomic DNA constituted the template upon which TCR beta VDJ and CDR3 profiling was performed. MiXCR, run by TCRdb on the reads, gives a single entry per CDR3 protein. The sample has tens of thousands of distinct CDR3 sequences; roughly two thirds are singletons. This specimen comes from a study of CD8+CD57+ T cells in acquired aplastic anemia. In the study overall: Each DNA sample taken from sorted CD4+ and CD8+ cells came to about 3.2 ug on average. There were about 10.8 million reads, on average, for CD4+ cells from healthy donors.

Germline loops: CDR1 SNHLY, CDR2 FYNNEI. CDR3 length: 13 residues. General study results and limits: Researchers report that approximately 28 CD8+ CDR3 sequences appeared in both patients and controls.

The sequence derives from a human donor in good health, serving as a control. Sequencing was carried out using sorted CD4+, CD8+, or CD8+CD57+ T cells (not recorded which) from PBMCs. V is TRBV2 and J is TRBJ2-2; 7 bases align to TRBD2. CDR3 nucleotide sequence: TGTGCCAGCAGTGATAGCGGGCCCGGGGAGCTGTCTTTT. Translation: CASSDSGPGELSF.